The clone carrying this T cell receptor (beta chain) has just one count. This may be a read error, as it is one base from a much larger clone. The CDR3 covers 13 residues. CDR1 and CDR2 (germline): LGHDT, YNNKEL (reference sequence). This entry belongs to a study of regulatory T cells in long-lasting Graves disease. Noted time point: newly diagnosed GD, antithyroid drugs for less than 3 months. PBMC-derived RNA was used for the TCR library. Construction of TCR beta libraries relied on iRepertoire HTBI primers and on Arm-PCR targeting CDR3 regions. TCRdb fed the multiplex PCR reads into MiXCR, producing one record per CDR3 protein. The top ten clones hold about 23% of a sample with 400,000 to 550,000 distinct CDR3 sequences, about a sixth of them seen once. This same sample was also part of a study on T cells in Graves' hyperthyroidism and ophthalmopathy.

The V and J genes are TRBV3-1 and TRBJ2-3; D is possibly TRBD2 (5 bases). Sequenced material: peripheral blood mononuclear cells (PBMCs), taken at new diagnosis, from a patient treated with antithyroid drugs. This TCR came from a woman between 18 and 30 years old with Graves disease. CDR3 region: CASGQDWQIGEYF. CDR3 sequence (DNA): TGTGCCAGCGGCCAAGATTGGCAGATCGGGGAATATTTT.